The next 12 T cell receptor beta chains were all read from a single sample in a study of blood T cell repertoires in COVID-19. Clones were sequenced by immunoSEQ multiplex PCR, and TCRdb holds only the in-frame ones, with some missing. The table lists hundreds of thousands of clones, roughly 85% of them singletons. Sequenced: PBMCs or T cells enriched from blood (not recorded which). The origin of the receptors is a woman in her thirties or forties who had recovered from COVID-19.

In this sample, this clone turned up once. The chain uses TRBV10-3 and TRBJ2-7; 9 bases map to TRBD1. Per the germline V gene, CDR1 is ENHRY and CDR2 is SYGVKD. After removal of 9 bases from V and 7 bases from J, the junction contained 7 bases not matched to a gene. CDR3 length equals 12 residues. CDR3 DNA: TGTGCCATACAGGGGGCATCGGGGGAGCAGTACTTC. Translating gives CAIQGASGEQYF.

This chain links TRBV4-3 with TRBJ2-1; 8 nucleotides agree with TRBD2. CDR1 LGHNA and CDR2 YSLEER come from the germline V gene. The ends lost 5 bases at V and 6 bases at J; junction bases unmatched: 6. The CDR3 has 14 amino acids. DNA for the CDR3: TGCGCCAGCAGCTTCCGGGAGGGCCTCAATGAGCAGTTCTTC. Its protein product is CASSFREGLNEQFF.

The CDR3 spells CASSSGQRTGELFF. The CDR3 nucleotides are TGTGCCAGCAGCTCGGGACAGAGGACCGGGGAGCTGTTTTTT. V is TRBV7-3 and J is TRBJ2-2; 7 positions agree with TRBD1. J was trimmed by 5 bases and V by 4 bases; bases with no gene match: 4. CDR3 length equals 14 residues. Germline assignment: CDR1 SGHTA and CDR2 FQGTGA.

V and J are TRBV28 and TRBJ1-5, with unresolved D. Germline CDR1 reads MDHEN; CDR2 reads SYDVKM. V was shortened by 5 bases and J by 0 bases, with 5 bases between the two germline ends. The CDR3 length is 13 residues. CDR3 sequence reads: CASSRGSNQPQHF. CDR3 in DNA: TGTGCCAGCAGTCGGGGTAGCAATCAGCCCCAGCATTTT.

V and J are TRBV9 and TRBJ1-3; D perhaps matches TRBD1 (5 bases). V was pared by 0 bases and J by 3 bases, with 10 bases between. The CDR3 runs 15 residues. The germline V gene encodes CDR1 SGDLS and CDR2 YYNGEE. The CDR3 nucleotides are TGTGCCAGCAGCGTAGGGGGCCAGGGTGGAAACACCATATATTTT. Translated, it gives CASSVGGQGGNTIYF.

This clone has just one count. The CDR3 here is CASSFQGQAVFEQFF. The CDR3 coding sequence is TGTGCCAGCAGTTTCCAGGGACAGGCCGTGTTCGAGCAGTTCTTC. The gene calls are TRBV7-9 and TRBJ2-1; 8 nucleotides align to TRBD1. V trimming: 6 bases; J trimming: 10 bases; junction bases outside the gene matches: 14. CDR1 and CDR2 from the germline V gene are SEHNR and FQNEAQ (reference sequence). The CDR3 length is 15 residues.

The chain carries TRBV2 and TRBJ2-1; TRBD2 matches at 9 bases. V dropped 8 bases and J dropped 6; count of bases not matched to a gene: 5. The length of the CDR3 is 13 residues. Germline-derived CDR1 and CDR2 are SNHLY and FYNNEI. CDR3: CASLGLAINEQFF. CDR3 nucleotides: TGTGCCAGCCTGGGACTAGCTATCAATGAGCAGTTCTTC.

The chain has TRBV7-9 and TRBJ2-4, with D maybe TRBD2 (6 bases). This CDR3 has 14 amino acids. Between the trimmed V and J ends, which lost 5 bases and 10 bases, there was a span of 18 bases. Germline values: CDR1 SEHNR, CDR2 FQNEAQ (reference sequence). The DNA for the CDR3 is TGTGCCAGCAGCCAGGGACTTTCCTGGGGGATTCAGTACTTC. The encoded protein is CASSQGLSWGIQYF.

J is TRBJ2-2 and V is TRBV29-1; TRBD2 matches at 9 bases. CDR3 size: 17 residues. J was trimmed by 3 bases and V by 4 bases; bases with no gene match: 12. The germline CDR1 and CDR2 sequences are SQVTM and ANQGSEA. CDR3 sequence (DNA): TGCAGCGTTGTAGGGGCTAGCGGGGCAAGATACACCGGGGAGCTGTTTTTT. Translated, it gives CSVVGASGARYTGELFF.

The chain joins TRBV14 to TRBJ2-3; D possibly corresponds to TRBD2 (5 bases). Trimming shortened V by 5 bases and J by 0 bases, and 9 bases separated the two germline ends. The CDR3 is made up of 14 amino acids. CDR1 is SGHDN, CDR2 FVKESK, per germline. The CDR3 region is CASSGSPSTDTQYF. The CDR3 DNA sequence: TGTGCCAGCAGCGGGAGTCCCAGCACAGATACGCAGTATTTT.

The rearrangement uses TRBV7-2 and TRBJ1-5, with D uncertain. The CDR3 loop spans 15 amino acids. Trimming removed 1 base at V and 4 bases at J, with 11 bases between. Germline V lookup: CDR1 SGHTA, CDR2 FQGNSA. DNA of the CDR3: TGTGCCAGCAGCTTAGACGGGTTTTTAAATCAGCCCCAGCATTTT. This sequence encodes CASSLDGFLNQPQHF. The variable domain in full, completed from reference TRBV7-2 and TRBJ1-5, reads GAGVSQSPSNKVTEKGKDVELRCDPISGHTALYWYRQSLGQGLEFLIYFQGNSAPDKSGLPSDRFSAERTGGSVSTLTIQRTQQEDSAVYLCASSLDGFLNQPQHFGDGTRLSIL.

This clone was detected only a few times. V is TRBV18 and J is TRBJ2-2, with 7 bases fitting TRBD1. Germline CDR1 and CDR2: KGHSH and LQKENI. This CDR3 comprises 13 residues. V lost 5 bases, J lost 7 bases, and 4 bases stayed unmatched. The CDR3 DNA reads TGTGCCAGCTCATCCGACAGGGTCGGGGAGCTGTTTTTT. Translated: CASSSDRVGELFF.